This section outlines one T cell receptor (beta chain) sequence together with its context. The data were taken from a study of blood T cell repertoires in COVID-19. On the study more broadly: Sample material is recorded as cDNA or gDNA derived from T cells, B-cell-depleted T cells, or PBMCs.

The CDR3 runs 14 residues. Trimming at V came to 3 bases and at J to 3 bases, leaving 6 bases not matched to a gene. In germline, CDR1 is SGHRS, CDR2 YFSETQ. Assay used: immunoSEQ multiplex PCR; TCRdb lists only in-frame clones, some missing. The table shows some 250,000 clones, with about 84% occurring only once. Sequences were obtained from peripheral blood. The genes are TRBV5-1 and TRBJ2-7; 7 nucleotides line up with TRBD1. This receptor was obtained from an elderly man with acute or convalescent COVID-19. The CDR3 region is CASSSGQAGYEQYF. CDR3 bases: TGCGCCAGCAGCTCAGGACAGGCGGGCTACGAGCAGTACTTC.